This passage covers 30 T cell receptor beta chains from one sample sequenced in a study of neurological immune-mediated disorders (dated by TCRdb to the late 2010s). The time point label, as the study defines it: longitudinal time-point 1 (baseline). The receptor library was made with 5' RACE. The reads were generated on an Illumina HiSeq 2500. TCRdb reprocessed the public reads (quality trimming at Q25 with fastp, clone calling with MiXCR) and kept in-frame beta chains. Identical CDR3 protein sequences are pooled into one entry, listed with their most common genes and DNA. For this sample the table gives some 60,000 distinct CDR3 sequences, of which 9.5% to 12% were detected only once. The ten largest clonotypes hold about 6.6% of the sample. Sequences were obtained from PBMCs. Receptor source: a male donor with HTLV-1-associated myelopathy (HAM/TSP).

About this clonotype itself: A junction end diverges from the germline sequence, so it may reflect a read error. V is TRBV10-3 and J is TRBJ1-4; TRBD1 matches at 11 bases. In germline, CDR1 is ENHRY, CDR2 SYGVKD. The CDR3 is 16 residues long. This CDR3 is CAISAWTGGPPWELYF. CDR3 bases: TGTGCCATCAGTGCCTGGACAGGGGGCCCCCCCTGGGAACTGTATTTT.

The sample holds many counts of this clonotype. The chain couples TRBV5-1 to TRBJ2-3; D may correspond to TRBD1 or TRBD2 (5 bases each). CDR1 is SGHRS, CDR2 YFSETQ, per germline. V lost 4 bases and J 1 base, leaving 13 bases between the germline ends. This CDR3 comprises 15 residues. The CDR3 here is CASSPNLGGTDTQYF. The CDR3 DNA reads TGCGCCAGCAGCCCGAATCTGGGGGGCACAGATACGCAGTATTTT.

This clonotype was recorded at least ten times. The rearrangement uses TRBV6-1 and TRBJ2-7; 9 bases align to TRBD2. With V trimmed by 6 bases and J by 1 base, 7 bases remained unmatched. This CDR3 is built from 15 residues. The germline CDR1 and CDR2 sequences are MNHNS and SASEGT. The CDR3 region has the DNA TGTGCCAGCAGCGATACTAGCGGGCCGTCCTACGAGCAGTACTTC. This sequence encodes CASSDTSGPSYEQYF.

This clonotype has ten or more counts. The chain couples TRBV20-1 to TRBJ1-5; D unresolved. CDR1 and CDR2 from the germline V gene are DFQATT and SNEGSKA (reference sequence). Trimming took 4 bases from V and 7 from J, leaving 20 bases between them. This CDR3 region has 15 residues. This CDR3 reads CSAIPPFLGKQPQHF. CDR3 bases: TGCAGTGCTATCCCCCCTTTCCTCGGGAAACAGCCCCAGCATTTT.

This clonotype came up many times. The chain joins TRBV7-2 to TRBJ2-7; D remains unclear. Germline V gene data show CDR1 as SGHTA and CDR2 as FQGNSA. This CDR3 spans 13 amino acids. Trimming stripped 4 bases from V and 6 bases from J, with 13 bases between. The CDR3 reads CASSSYGRLEQYF. CDR3 sequence (DNA): TGTGCCAGCAGCTCCTATGGTCGGCTCGAGCAGTACTTC. The complete variable domain, with remaining parts taken from reference TRBV7-2 and TRBJ2-7, reads GAGVSQSPSNKVTEKGKDVELRCDPISGHTALYWYRQSLGQGLEFLIYFQGNSAPDKSGLPSDRFSAERTGGSVSTLTIQRTQQEDSAVYLCASSSYGRLEQYFGPGTRLTVT.

This clonotype was observed many times. The V gene is TRBV29-1, the J gene TRBJ1-3; D remains unclear. V was trimmed by 7 bases and J by 2 bases, leaving 6 bases between them. The CDR3 runs 11 residues. Looked up from germline, CDR1 is SQVTM and CDR2 is ANQGSEA. Written as DNA, the CDR3 is TGCAGCGCTGGGGCTGGAAACACCATATATTTT. Its translation is CSAGAGNTIYF. The whole variable domain, filled in from reference TRBV29-1 and TRBJ1-3, reads SAVISQKPSRDICQRGTSLTIQCQVDSQVTMMFWYRQQPGQSLTLIATANQGSEATYESGFVIDKFPISRPNLTFSTLTVSNMSPEDSSIYLCSAGAGNTIYFGEGSWLTVV.

This sequence joins TRBV15 and TRBJ2-1; the D call may be TRBD1 or TRBD2 (5 bases each). The V gene lost 0 bases and the J gene lost 10 bases, with 22 bases spanning the gap. The CDR3 loop spans 17 amino acids. CDR1 and CDR2 (germline): LNHNV, YYDKDF (reference sequence). The CDR3 sequence: CATSRETTGRGESEQFF. The CDR3 DNA follows: TGTGCCACCAGCAGAGAGACTACGGGACGTGGGGAATCGGAGCAGTTCTTC. The full variable domain, its missing parts supplied by reference TRBV15 and TRBJ2-1, is DAMVIQNPRYQVTQFGKPVTLSCSQTLNHNVMYWYQQKSSQAPKLLFHYYDKDFNNEADTPDNFQSRRPNTSFCFLDIRSPGLGDTAMYLCATSRETTGRGESEQFFGPGTRLTVL.

On this clonotype itself: A single base separates this from a much larger clone, so it may be a read error. The chain joins TRBV5-1 to TRBJ1-3, with 8 positions matching TRBD1. This CDR3 is 15 amino acids long. Germline-derived CDR1 and CDR2 are SGHRS and YFSETQ. The CDR3 reads CTSTERTGSGNTIYF. CDR3 bases: TGCACCAGCACCGAAAGGACAGGGTCGGGAAACACCATATATTTT.

Ten or more counts support this clonotype. This sequence joins TRBV12-3 or TRBV12-4 and TRBJ2-6; a possible D gene is TRBD1 (6 bases). The CDR3 is made up of 18 amino acids. The V gene lost 3 bases and the J gene lost 0 bases, with 15 bases spanning the gap. The CDR3 bases are TGTGCCAGCAGTTTCGTGGCAGGGGAAGGCTCTGGGGCCAACGTCCTGACTTTC. This translates into CASSFVAGEGSGANVLTF.

Many counts were recorded for this clonotype. V gene TRBV12-3 or TRBV12-4 combines with J gene TRBJ1-1; 9 bases agree with TRBD1. Trimming took 5 bases from V and 3 from J; bases not matched to a gene: 7. The CDR3 is 15 amino acids. The CDR3 reads CASSPSTGGYTEAFF. The CDR3 DNA reads TGTGCCAGCAGTCCATCGACAGGGGGATACACTGAAGCTTTCTTT.

This clonotype was observed many times. The genes are TRBV20-1 and TRBJ2-6; a possible D gene is TRBD1 (6 bases). This CDR3 is built from 17 residues. The V gene lost 6 bases and the J gene lost 0 bases, with 18 bases spanning the gap. Germline-derived CDR1 and CDR2 are DFQATT and SNEGSKA (reference sequence). The CDR3 protein is CSAREAQGPSGANVLTF. The CDR3 DNA reads as TGCAGTGCCCGCGAGGCCCAGGGGCCCTCTGGGGCCAACGTCCTGACTTTC.

This clonotype was observed at least ten times. This sequence joins TRBV7-9 and TRBJ2-3; 14 bases are shared with TRBD2. CDR1 and CDR2 from the germline V gene are SEHNR and FQNEAQ (reference sequence). This CDR3 is built from 17 residues. Losses at the gene ends were 1 base for V and 3 bases for J; bases not matched to a gene: 3. In DNA form, the CDR3 reads TGTGCCAGCAGCTTAGGGGGACTAGCGGGGGTTACAGATACGCAGTATTTT. Translated, it gives CASSLGGLAGVTDTQYF.

There are many counts of this clonotype. This chain connects TRBV20-1 to TRBJ1-2; D is unclear. V lost 3 bases and J lost 8, with 13 bases in between. The germline gives CDR1 DFQATT, CDR2 SNEGSKA (reference sequence). CDR3 length: 12 residues. CDR3 DNA: TGCAGTGCTAGTTGGGGAGCCGGGGGCTACACCTTC. It yields the protein CSASWGAGGYTF.

This clonotype has at least ten counts. V is TRBV7-3 and J is TRBJ2-3, with unresolved D. The germline V and J ends were trimmed by 4 bases and 4 bases, with 9 bases remaining between them. The V gene's germline CDR1 is SGHTA and CDR2 FQGTGA. CDR3 length equals 13 residues. Here the CDR3 reads CASSSLSADTQYF. The CDR3 DNA reads TGTGCCAGCAGCTCTCTCTCGGCAGATACGCAGTATTTT.

This clonotype has at least ten counts. The genes are TRBV12-3 or TRBV12-4 and TRBJ1-2; 7 nucleotides line up with TRBD1. Germline trimming cut 7 bases from V and 3 bases from J; bases unmatched to any gene: 5. The CDR3 has 13 amino acids. CDR3 loop: CASTLTGDYGYTF. The DNA for the CDR3 is TGTGCCAGCACCCTTACAGGGGACTATGGCTACACCTTC.

This clonotype was counted at least ten times. This chain links TRBV28 with TRBJ2-7; unclear D gene. V was pared by 6 bases and J by 0 bases, with 9 bases between. The CDR3 spans 13 residues. The germline CDR1 and CDR2 sequences are MDHEN and SYDVKM. The CDR3 spells CASRVSFSYEQYF. The CDR3 region has the DNA TGTGCCAGCAGAGTCAGTTTCTCCTACGAGCAGTACTTC.

This clonotype was found many times. This chain links TRBV10-2 with TRBJ2-3; a weak D match, TRBD1 (5 bases). Germline-derived CDR1 and CDR2 are WSHSY and SAAADI. V was clipped by 4 bases and J by 5 bases, with 13 bases between them. The CDR3 runs 14 residues. The CDR3 bases are TGCGCCAGCAGTGTATTCAGGGCAGGAGATACGCAGTATTTT. This translates into CASSVFRAGDTQYF.

This clonotype has ten or more counts. V is TRBV20-1 and J is TRBJ1-2, with 7 positions matching TRBD1. The germline gives CDR1 DFQATT, CDR2 SNEGSKA (reference sequence). J was trimmed by 5 bases and V by 6 bases; bases with no gene match: 6. The CDR3 loop spans 12 amino acids. The CDR3 nucleotides are TGCAGTGCCACAGGGACAGTTTATGGCTACACCTTC. This sequence encodes CSATGTVYGYTF.

This clonotype was counted ten times or more. The CDR3 nucleotides are TGTGCCAGCAGATCGTCGGGGTCCAACTATGGCTACACCTTC. Residues: CASRSSGSNYGYTF. The chain is built from TRBV28 and TRBJ1-2, with D unresolved. This CDR3 region has 14 residues. CDR1 is MDHEN and CDR2 is SYDVKM in the germline V gene. V was clipped by 6 bases and J by 2 bases, with 13 bases between them.

This clonotype was observed a few times. The V and J genes are TRBV5-5 and TRBJ2-7; 7 nucleotides line up with TRBD1. Trimming removed 3 bases from V and 5 bases from J; junction bases left unmatched: 8. This CDR3 is 14 amino acids long. From germline, CDR1 is SGHKS and CDR2 YYEKEE (reference sequence). The CDR3 protein is CASSYSGTVDEQYF. In DNA form, the CDR3 reads TGTGCCAGCAGCTACTCCGGGACAGTGGACGAGCAGTACTTC.

This clonotype has a handful of counts. The rearrangement joins TRBV27 to TRBJ2-3; D remains unclear. Germline V gene data show CDR1 as MNHEY and CDR2 as SMNVEV (reference sequence). Trimming pared 5 bases from V and 5 bases from J, leaving 5 bases between. The CDR3 is 11 residues long. As DNA, the CDR3 is TGTGCCAGCAGTCAAGGAGATACGCAGTATTTT. This codes for CASSQGDTQYF.

Many counts were recorded for this clonotype. The chain uses TRBV7-2 and TRBJ2-7, with TRBD2 matching 15 bases. J was trimmed by 1 base and V by 5 bases; bases with no gene match: 12. The CDR3 is 19 amino acids. CDR1 is SGHTA, CDR2 FQGNSA, per germline. The CDR3 protein is CASSRRTSGGVEGSYEQYF. CDR3 sequence (DNA): TGTGCCAGCAGCCGAAGGACTAGCGGGGGGGTGGAGGGATCCTACGAGCAGTACTTC.

This clonotype showed up many times. The J gene is TRBJ2-2, the V gene TRBV29-1, with 10 bases identical to TRBD1. The CDR3 extends over 13 amino acids. The germline V gene has CDR1 SQVTM and CDR2 ANQGSEA. V lost 7 bases, J lost 7 bases, and 6 bases stayed unmatched. CDR3 residues: CSGGTGVSGELFF. The CDR3 DNA sequence: TGCAGCGGCGGGACAGGGGTGAGCGGGGAGCTGTTTTTT.

This clonotype was recorded many times. The V gene is TRBV6-5, the J gene TRBJ2-7; D may correspond to TRBD1 or TRBD2 (5 bases each). This CDR3 has 16 amino acids. Germline CDR1 reads MNHEY; CDR2 reads SVGAGI. V was trimmed by 10 bases and J by 2 bases, leaving 24 bases between them. CDR3 nucleotides: TGTGCCACCGGGACGCTCCGAGGGGCCTCGACCTACGAGCAGTACTTC. It is translated as CATGTLRGASTYEQYF.

This chain links TRBV10-1 with TRBJ2-1; TRBD1 agrees at 9 bases. The CDR3 is made up of 16 amino acids. The J segment lost 2 bases and the V segment lost 0 bases, leaving 2 bases of the junction unmatched. Germline V gene sequence: CDR1 WNHNN, CDR2 SYGVQD (reference sequence). This CDR3 reads CASSESTGGTYNEQFF. CDR3 DNA: TGCGCCAGCAGTGAGTCGACAGGGGGAACCTACAATGAGCAGTTCTTC.

This clonotype was detected ten times or more. The CDR3 DNA follows: TGCGCCAGCCGGTCTGGGGAGGGATTGGCTTCCTACGAGCAGTACTTC. It encodes CASRSGEGLASYEQYF. The chain employs TRBV5-1 and TRBJ2-7; 7 bases fit TRBD2. CDR3 length: 16 residues. Trimming removed 7 bases from V and 1 base from J; junction bases left unmatched: 14. Germline V gives CDR1 SGHRS, CDR2 YFSETQ.

This clonotype is labeled medium-sized. The rearrangement uses TRBV6-5 and TRBJ1-5; D gene unclear. The V and J ends lost 0 bases and 7 bases respectively, with 7 bases between them. This CDR3 is 13 amino acids long. CDR1 and CDR2 from the germline V gene are MNHEY and SVGAGI. The CDR3 loop reads CASSYSISQPQHF. As DNA, the CDR3 is TGTGCCAGCAGTTACTCGATATCCCAGCCCCAGCATTTT.

This clonotype was seen many times. The J gene is TRBJ1-2, the V gene TRBV9; 7 nucleotides line up with TRBD1. The CDR3 is made up of 14 amino acids. In germline, CDR1 is SGDLS, CDR2 YYNGEE. V dropped 4 bases and J dropped 2; count of bases not matched to a gene: 5. The CDR3 region is CASSSQGDNYGYTF. DNA for the CDR3: TGTGCCAGCAGCTCCCAGGGGGACAACTATGGCTACACCTTC.

Many counts were recorded for this clonotype. The CDR3 reads CASSLAPRGSDTQYF. The DNA of the CDR3 is TGTGCCAGCAGCTTAGCACCCAGGGGTTCAGATACGCAGTATTTT. This chain links TRBV7-3 with TRBJ2-3; TRBD1 might be the D (6 bases). V shed 2 bases and J shed 4 bases, with 13 bases lying between them. This CDR3 region has 15 residues. Germline lookup yields CDR1 SGHTA and CDR2 FQGTGA.

V usage is TRBV20-1 and J usage is TRBJ2-5, with D uncertain. The CDR3 is 13 amino acids. The germline gives CDR1 DFQATT, CDR2 SNEGSKA (reference sequence). Trimming took 0 bases from V and 13 from J, leaving 18 bases between them. CDR3 loop: CSARETKIRATYF. The CDR3, as DNA: TGCAGTGCTAGAGAGACGAAGATCCGGGCCACGTACTTC.